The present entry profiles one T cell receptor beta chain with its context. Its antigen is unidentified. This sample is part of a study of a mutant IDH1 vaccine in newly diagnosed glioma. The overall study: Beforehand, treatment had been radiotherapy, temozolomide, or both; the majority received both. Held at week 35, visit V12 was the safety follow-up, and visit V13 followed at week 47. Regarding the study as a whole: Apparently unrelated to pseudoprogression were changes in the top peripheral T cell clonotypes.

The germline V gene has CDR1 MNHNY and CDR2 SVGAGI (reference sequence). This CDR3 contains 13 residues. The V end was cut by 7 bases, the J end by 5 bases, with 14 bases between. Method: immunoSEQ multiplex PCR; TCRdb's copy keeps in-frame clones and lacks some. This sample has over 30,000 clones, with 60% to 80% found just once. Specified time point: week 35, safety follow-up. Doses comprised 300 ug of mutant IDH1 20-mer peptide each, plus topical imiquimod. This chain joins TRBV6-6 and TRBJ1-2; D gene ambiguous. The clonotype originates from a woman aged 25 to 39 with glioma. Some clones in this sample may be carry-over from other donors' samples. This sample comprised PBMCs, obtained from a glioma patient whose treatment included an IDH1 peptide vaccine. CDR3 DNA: TGTGCCAGCACCGGCGAGGGCATGTATGGCTACACCTTC. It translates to CASTGEGMYGYTF.